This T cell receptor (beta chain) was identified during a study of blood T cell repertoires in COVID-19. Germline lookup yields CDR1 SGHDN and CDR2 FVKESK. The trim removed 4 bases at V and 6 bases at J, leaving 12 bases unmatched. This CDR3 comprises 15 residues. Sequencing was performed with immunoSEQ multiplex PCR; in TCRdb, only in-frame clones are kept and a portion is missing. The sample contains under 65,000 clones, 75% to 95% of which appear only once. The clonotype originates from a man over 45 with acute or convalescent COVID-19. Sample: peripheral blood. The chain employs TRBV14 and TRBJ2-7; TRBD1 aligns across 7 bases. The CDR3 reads CASSPMDRTSSEQYF. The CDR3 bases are TGTGCCAGCAGCCCTATGGACAGGACGAGTTCCGAGCAGTACTTC.